This T cell receptor (beta chain) was captured in a study of T cells in Graves' hyperthyroidism and ophthalmopathy (dated by TCRdb to about 2019). In terms of the full investigation: Peripheral blood was sampled at the time of initial diagnosis, prior to any treatment. TCR V-J signatures able to tell the groups apart were searched for in a discovery cohort of 100 or so patients, of whom more than 40 had Graves' ophthalmopathy and 57 had stable Graves' hyperthyroidism. Whether ophthalmopathy could be predicted prospectively was tested in an independent validation cohort made up of about 18 hyperthyroidism patients plus 17 patients who later progressed to ophthalmopathy. The approximately 95 discovery patients were divided at random into training and test sets in a 7:3 ratio. In addition, the study compared T-cell repertoires in thyroid tissue and in blood from six Graves' hyperthyroidism patients. Once sampling was done, hyperthyroidism patients were given methimazole at a starting dose of 30 mg daily, whereas ophthalmopathy patients were given high-dose intravenous methylprednisolone. The paper reports TCR Vbeta CDR3 sequencing of over 120 peripheral blood samples: 40 to 45 ophthalmopathy, 70 to 85 hyperthyroidism and around 17 progressor patients. The paper's findings and limits, for the study overall: Most expanded thyroid clonotypes (frequency above 0.001) were also detected in blood, a finding suggesting that blood repertoires may reflect thyroid immune responses. Sample size was not statistically predetermined, and blinding of investigators to group allocation was not performed. Ophthalmopathy was separated from stable hyperthyroidism by a 13 V-J signature model, with around 90% sensitivity and approximately 81% specificity obtained in cross-validation and 80%/75% obtained in testing. In validation, the model predicted progression to ophthalmopathy a median of approximately 6.6 months before onset, with over 55% sensitivity and 72.22% specificity.

Moderately to severely active disease, a Clinical Activity Score of at least 3, a NOSPECS grade of at least 4, and a duration under 3 months were present in ophthalmopathy patients. The study excluded patients with uncontrolled infections, other autoimmune diseases, pregnancy or lactation. Diagnoses relied on clinical symptoms, serum thyroxine and TRAb, thyroid ultrasound and orbital computed tomography. Ficoll-Paque density gradient centrifugation was used to isolate PBMCs from about 9 ml of fresh peripheral blood. Trizol reagent was used to extract total RNA, and RNA quality was then checked on an Agilent 2100 Bioanalyzer. TCR beta CDR3 regions were amplified from RNA transcripts. The first round of RT-PCR for the TCR CDR3 was performed with the HTBI primer set and the Qiagen OneStep RT-PCR kit. A second multiplex PCR round built the libraries, followed by size selection and purification. Sequencing of the libraries was done on an Illumina HiSeq2000 using paired-end 100 bp reads. Per the authors' processing: SOAPnuke was used to process the raw data, removing reads that contained adapters or uncalled bases, had a mean Phred below 15, or lacked an exact match to the constant primer or identifier. High-quality paired reads were merged with COPE v1.2.5, and unique nucleotide sequences were defined as clonotypes. Clonotypes were aligned to IMGT TRBV, TRBD and TRBJ reference segments using MiTCR v1.1. Only V-J combinations with frequency above 0.0001, covering about 99% of repertoires, were analysed. A TCS score was defined as the ratio between F50 (clonal expansion) and ExV (chaos), using BLOSUM62-based TCRdist between CDR3 peptides within each V-J. Welch's t-statistics and random forest reduced approximately 520 V-J features to some 14, which were used in a naive Bayes classifier (R e1071). Using fastp at Q25 and MiXCR, TCRdb reprocessed the public reads and kept productive beta chains. A single entry per CDR3 protein holds the most common genes and DNA from its merged rows. These V and J calls originate from TCRdb's pipeline instead of the authors' own analysis. Counted in this sample were 360,000 or so distinct CDR3 sequences; roughly 15% of them appeared once. Under 25% of the sample is in the top ten clones.

This clonotype was observed a handful of times. The antigen it recognizes is unknown. Base quality data are lacking; no much larger clone is found one base away. Here V drops 2 bases and J drops 2 bases, and the junction holds 6 bases not matched to any gene. The CDR3 measures 14 amino acids from cysteine to phenylalanine. Only the CDR3 part of the read is kept: 42 bases, read in frame from the first base. CDR1 and CDR2 are read off the germline V gene as SQVTM and ANQGSEA. The sequencing input was blood. Rearrangement joined TRBV29-1 to TRBJ2-7, and TRBD2 matches 7 of the central bases. This clonotype was sampled from a woman between 55 and 75 years old with Graves' ophthalmopathy. The CDR3 protein sequence reads: CSVELLADTYEQYF. The base sequence is TGCAGCGTTGAACTTCTAGCGGACACCTACGAGCAGTACTTC.